The sequence of this T cell receptor beta chain was determined in a study of identical twins. V dropped 8 bases and J dropped 1 base, with 5 bases sitting between them. The germline gives CDR1 ENHRY, CDR2 SYGVKD. The CDR3 totals 11 residues. Of note for this clonotype: Here the CDR3 omits its conserved ending phenylalanine or tryptophan, so a read error is the likely source.

TCRdb processed the 5' RACE reads anew with MiXCR; each CDR3 protein has one entry. The sample yields about 700,000 distinct CDR3 sequences, roughly 6.2% seen once. The chain carries TRBV10-3 and TRBJ1-1, with D unresolved. This TCR came from a man aged 18 to 29 in good health. The sequencing sample was made of naive T cells sorted from blood. The CDR3 region is CAIGGNTEAFC. CDR3 sequence (DNA): TGTGCCATCGGAGGGAACACTGAAGCTTTCTGT.